This T cell receptor (beta chain) was retrieved from a study of blood T cell repertoires in COVID-19. Study as a whole: Specimens from acute and convalescent COVID-19 originated in the United States, Italy and Spain. T cells, B-cell-depleted T cells, or PBMCs provided the cDNA or gDNA that served as material.

Methods used by the authors: The assay estimated nucleated cells by amplifying reference gene primers. Profiling relied on immunoSEQ multiplex PCR, and the TCRdb table lists in-frame clones only, not all of them. D and trimming were read from the DNA, whereas the V and J calls and clone size are those reported in that table. The data show some 81,000 clones, about 95% seen once. This clone occurred a few times. Trimming removed 3 bases from V and 6 bases from J; junction bases left unmatched: 1. This CDR3 is built from 12 residues. Germline CDR1 reads LNHDA; CDR2 reads SQIVND (reference sequence). The sample was peripheral blood. The chain combines TRBV19 with TRBJ1-2, with TRBD1 matching over 7 bases. This clonotype originated in a human donor with active COVID-19. The donor label of this sample is uncertain. CDR3 in DNA: TGTGCCAGTAGTATCACAGGGGATGGCTACACCTTC. Its protein product is CASSITGDGYTF.